This T cell receptor (beta chain) emerged from a study of cytomegalovirus exposure and HLA in healthy donors. Points from the study as a whole: The study reported that TCR beta sequences accurately predicted HLA-A and HLA-B alleles in most subjects. The majority of CMV-associated TCR beta chains were reported as apparently HLA-restricted in a later analysis. A missense variant in DCLRE1C was later tied to TCR beta V- and J-gene trimming. After further analysis at a later stage, 16,951 TCR beta sequences were associated with HLA alleles at 0.05 false discovery rate.

As regards this clone: Its antigen is still unknown.

The CDR3 covers 15 residues. Per germline, CDR1 SGHTA and CDR2 FQGNSA. The ends were cut back, 1 base at V and 2 bases at J, with 11 bases in the middle. PCR primers comprised 60 Vbeta and 13 Jbeta primers. Assay: immunoSEQ multiplex PCR; the TCRdb copy retains only in-frame clones and omits some. The table lists some 70,000 clones, 65% to 70% of them singletons. This sequence joins TRBV7-2 and TRBJ2-5; unclear D gene. The sequence was obtained from a male donor in good health and CMV-seropositive. The specimen was PBMCs. In nucleotides, the CDR3 is TGTGCCAGCAGCTTAGGACTCGAGAGGCAAGAGACCCAGTACTTC. Translation gives CASSLGLERQETQYF.